The clone carrying this T cell receptor beta chain was detected a few times. Its antigen remains unknown. TCRdb's table, derived via immunoSEQ multiplex PCR, lists solely in-frame clones and lacks some. The table includes 150,000 or so clones, 76% detected once. This sample is part of a study of cytotoxic CD8 clonotypes in ibrutinib-treated CLL. Study as a whole: IGHV unmutated 17; relapsed/refractory around twelve; treatment-naive some 16. After a median around 11 months on treatment (6 to 36), response samples were drawn.

Findings and limits, study-wide: Against age-matched healthy donors, baseline clonality ran higher and tracked circulating CD8+ T-cell counts. Clonality increased at ibrutinib response and stayed stable in sustained remission. At progression, however, it fell back toward baseline.

The specimen comprised PBMCs, sampled after 24 months of ibrutinib treatment. The receptor was isolated from a human donor with chronic lymphocytic leukemia.

The CDR3 spells CASSFSPGRRLNQPQHF. DNA of the CDR3: TGTGCCAGCAGTTTCTCCCCAGGCAGGCGTCTAAATCAGCCCCAGCATTTT. The chain has TRBV28 and TRBJ1-5, with D unclear. V lost 3 bases to trimming and J lost 4 bases, with 19 bases between them. Germline loops: CDR1 MDHEN, CDR2 SYDVKM. This CDR3 region has 17 residues.